Below are 3 T cell receptor beta chains sequenced from a single sample in a study of radiotherapy plus CTLA-4 blockade in lung cancer. TCRdb's table, derived via immunoSEQ multiplex PCR, lists solely in-frame clones and lacks some. The sample lists 40,000 to 50,000 clones, approximately 70% occurring once. Sequencing was performed on peripheral blood, taken from a patient treated with radiotherapy plus ipilimumab. Receptors were obtained from a human donor with non-small cell lung cancer who had stable disease on radiotherapy plus ipilimumab.

This chain joins TRBV19 and TRBJ1-2; TRBD1 matches at 9 bases. Germline values: CDR1 LNHDA, CDR2 SQIVND (reference sequence). This CDR3 has 16 amino acids. V gave up 4 bases and J gave up 4 bases; unmatched junction bases: 10. The CDR3 coding sequence is TGTGCCAGTAGTACCGAGTACCTGACAGGGGGCTATGGCTACACCTTC. Protein: CASSTEYLTGGYGYTF.

V usage is TRBV4-1 and J usage is TRBJ1-2; 8 positions agree with TRBD1. CDR1 and CDR2 from the germline V gene are MGHRA and YSYEKL. V lost 6 bases to trimming and J lost 1 base; unmatched junction nucleotides: 13. The CDR3 contains 17 residues. Here the CDR3 reads CASSLNNRDRSNYGYTF. CDR3 in DNA: TGCGCCAGCAGTCTAAATAACCGGGACAGGAGTAACTATGGCTACACCTTC.

The chain couples TRBV19 to TRBJ2-1; possible D gene TRBD2, 6 bases. V was trimmed by 6 bases and J by 4 bases, leaving 16 bases between them. Germline CDR1 reads LNHDA; CDR2 reads SQIVND (reference sequence). This CDR3 is built from 15 residues. The CDR3 loop reads CASSAPGLTYNEQFF. CDR3 in DNA: TGTGCCAGTAGCGCACCGGGACTGACTTACAATGAGCAGTTCTTC.